The rows below give T cell receptor beta chains drawn from one sample of a study of CD8+ T cells in alopecia areata. Clones were sequenced by immunoSEQ multiplex PCR, and TCRdb holds only the in-frame ones, with some missing. Among hundreds of thousands of clones listed, over 45% were seen once. This sample comprised CD4+ T cells sorted from blood, obtained at approximately week 51, from a patient treated with tofacitinib. The source is a human donor with alopecia areata. The CDR3 runs from the conserved cysteine through the conserved F or W. D genes are given only for firm matches. Size is omitted from some rows. Given values are once, few, many or a class for expanded clones.

once TRBJ1-6 TRBV4-3 TRBD1 TGCGCCAGCAGCCAAGGTCAGGGGGACGATAATTCACCCCTCCACTTT CASSQGQGDDNSPLHF
- TRBJ1-1 TRBV6-5 - TGTGCCAGCAGTTACTCTCGCCGAGGCGGGGGGAATACGGCTTTCTTT CASSYSRRGGGNTAFF
- TRBJ2-5 TRBV29-1 - TGCAGCGTTGCGTCAGGGGCTTGGGAGACCCAGTACTTC CSVASGAWETQYF
few TRBJ2-2 TRBV6-5 TRBD2 TGTGCCACCCGACTAGCGGGGAATACCGGGGAGCTGTTTTTT CATRLAGNTGELFF
few TRBJ2-7 TRBV29-1 - TGCAGCGCTGTGCCGCAGGGCGTTTCCGCCGAGCAGTACTTC CSAVPQGVSAEQYF
few TRBJ1-2 TRBV15 - TGTGCCACCAGCAGAGAAGCGTTTAACTATGGCTACACCTTC CATSREAFNYGYTF
few TRBJ1-3 TRBV5-6 - TGTGCCAGCACCGAGGTAGACGGAAACACCATATATTTT CASTEVDGNTIYF
- TRBJ1-5 TRBV30 - TGTGCCTGGAGTGTCGGGGGTAATCAGCCCCAGCATTTT CAWSVGGNQPQHF
- TRBJ2-6 TRBV7-8 - TGTGCCAGCAGCACCTTTGGATCTGGGGCCAACGTCCTGACTTTC CASSTFGSGANVLTF
- TRBJ1-2 TRBV29-1 - TGCAGCGTTGAAGATCCGGTACCCTTACGGGCCTATGGCTACACCTTC CSVEDPVPLRAYGYTF
- TRBJ2-2 TRBV30 TRBD1 TGTGCCTTCCCGGACAGGTTCACCGGGGAGCTGTTTTTT CAFPDRFTGELFF
- TRBJ1-1 TRBV29-1 - TGCAGCGTGCAAGGGGCGAACACTGAAGCTTTCTTT CSVQGANTEAFF
few TRBJ2-2 TRBV7-2 TRBD2 TGTGCCAGCAGCCCGGGGGGGGCGAACACCGGGGAGCTGTTTTTT CASSPGGANTGELFF
- TRBJ1-1 TRBV30 - TGTGCCTGGAGTGTCGCGTCAAAAGAAGCTTTCTTT CAWSVASKEAFF
- TRBJ2-7 TRBV2 - TGTGCCAGCAGTGAGCAGGGGTCCTCCTACGAGCAGTACTTC CASSEQGSSYEQYF
- TRBJ1-2 TRBV13 - TGTGCCAGCAGCCGGGGGGCGGATGGCTACACCTTC CASSRGADGYTF
- TRBJ2-1 TRBV5-1 - TGCGCCAGCAGCCCAACTACGAACGAGCAGTTCTTC CASSPTTNEQFF
few TRBJ1-2 TRBV9 - TGTGCCAGCAGCGGTCCCGGCGGCTACACCTTC CASSGPGGYTF
- TRBJ2-4 TRBV29-1 - TGCAGCGTGGGGCCCCGTCCGACCCCCCAACTGGCCAAAAACATTCAGTACTTC CSVGPRPTPQLAKNIQYF
- TRBJ2-3 TRBV7-3 TRBD1 TGTGCCAGCAGCTTACGAGGGTACAGGGGAACAGATACGCAGTATTTT CASSLRGYRGTDTQYF
- TRBJ2-1 TRBV9 TRBD2 TGTGCCAGCAGCCCGAGCGGGGGAACCTACAATGAGCAGTTCTTC CASSPSGGTYNEQFF
once TRBJ1-5 TRBV30 TRBD1 TGTGCCTGGGCAGGGGGTAGCAATCAGCCCCAGCATTTT CAWAGGSNQPQHF
once TRBJ1-1 TRBV14 - TGTGCCAGCAGCCAGATTAGAAGCGGGAACACTGAAGCTTTCTTT CASSQIRSGNTEAFF
once TRBJ1-2 TRBV30 TRBD1 TGTGCCTGGAGTATAGGGGACAGTGCTGGATATGGCTACACCTTC CAWSIGDSAGYGYTF
- TRBJ1-4 TRBV9 - TGTGCCAGCAGCGCCCACGGTGCAACTAATGAAAAACTGTTTTTT CASSAHGATNEKLFF
once TRBJ1-5 TRBV29-1 - TGCAGCGTTTCCCCTGGGGTGAATCAGCCCCAGCATTTT CSVSPGVNQPQHF
once TRBJ1-2 TRBV15 - TGTGCCACCAGCAGAGACCAGGGCGGGAGTGGTGGCTACACCTTC CATSRDQGGSGGYTF
- TRBJ1-2 TRBV27 TRBD1 TGTGCCAGCAGAGAGGGACAGGCGAGCTATGGCTACACCTTC CASREGQASYGYTF
- TRBJ2-7 TRBV7-8 - TGTGCCAGCAGCTCATCCAACCGGGACATTTCCTACGAGCAGTACTTC CASSSSNRDISYEQYF
- TRBJ1-6 TRBV25-1 - TGTGCCAGCAGAGCCACTACACAGGGAGATTCACCCCTCCACTTT CASRATTQGDSPLHF